Below, 5 T cell receptor beta chains from the same sample are listed, as sequenced in a study of OX40 agonist ivuxolimab in advanced cancers. Repertoires were generated with immunoSEQ multiplex PCR, while TCRdb's copy carries only in-frame clones and drops some. The table shows around 6,600 clones, with 70% to 80% occurring only once. The specimen was CD4+ or CD8+ T cells sorted from blood, collected in a trial of the OX40 agonist ivuxolimab. The receptors derive from an adult with an advanced solid tumor such as melanoma, head and neck, liver or kidney cancer.

The rearrangement links TRBV28 to TRBJ2-5, with TRBD1 matching over 8 bases. Germline V gene sequence: CDR1 MDHEN, CDR2 SYDVKM. This CDR3 has 15 amino acids. V gave up 3 bases and J gave up 5 bases; unmatched junction bases: 8. CDR3 protein: CASSFARTGWETQYF. CDR3 DNA: TGTGCCAGCAGTTTCGCACGGACAGGGTGGGAGACCCAGTACTTC.

The chain carries TRBV6-1 and TRBJ1-2, with D possibly TRBD1 on 5 matching bases. The CDR3 contains 17 residues. Germline values: CDR1 MNHNS, CDR2 SASEGT. The V end was cut by 2 bases, the J end by 3 bases, with 19 bases between. DNA of the CDR3: TGTGCCAGCAGTGAACCGCAACCGACAGTCAGCTACTATGGCTACACCTTC. Protein: CASSEPQPTVSYYGYTF.

This CDR3 is CASSWTLTDTQYF. CDR3 DNA sequence: TGTGCCAGCAGCTGGACTCTCACAGATACGCAGTATTTT. The gene calls are TRBV5-5 and TRBJ2-3, with D tentatively TRBD2 (5 bases). The CDR3 runs to 13 residues. The V gene lost 3 bases and the J gene lost 2 bases, with 7 bases spanning the gap. Germline V gene data show CDR1 as SGHKS and CDR2 as YYEKEE (reference sequence). The whole variable domain, remainder taken from reference TRBV5-5 and TRBJ2-3, is DAGVTQSPTHLIKTRGQQVTLRCSPISGHKSVSWYQQVLGQGPQFIFQYYEKEERGRGNFPDRFSARQFPNYSSELNVNALLLGDSALYLCASSWTLTDTQYFGPGTRLTVL.

This sequence joins TRBV27 and TRBJ2-5, with D possibly matching TRBD2 (6 bases). Trimming cost V 6 bases and J 9 bases, with 11 bases left between them. This CDR3 comprises 11 residues. Per the germline V gene, CDR1 is MNHEY and CDR2 is SMNVEV (reference sequence). In DNA form, the CDR3 reads TGTGCCAGCAGAACGGGGGTGGCCCAGTACTTC. Translating it yields CASRTGVAQYF.

The chain recombines TRBV28 with TRBJ1-1; the D is unclear. V lost 7 bases, J lost 7 bases, and 19 bases lay in between. The length of the CDR3 is 14 residues. Germline V gene sequence: CDR1 MDHEN, CDR2 SYDVKM. The chain's CDR3 is CASNTAGRGNEAFF. DNA for the CDR3: TGTGCCAGCAATACGGCCGGCCGCGGGAATGAAGCTTTCTTT.